These 3 T cell receptor beta chains were sequenced from one sample in a study of cytomegalovirus exposure and HLA in healthy donors. With 60 Vbeta and 13 Jbeta primers, the PCR was carried out. Produced via immunoSEQ multiplex PCR; TCRdb's table is partial and in-frame only. Among 150,000 or so clones, roughly 77% were seen once, and the ten largest hold around 11%. Sequencing input: PBMCs. These TCRs come from a man aged 18-30 years in good health and CMV-seropositive.

The V call is TRBV7-2, the J call TRBJ1-1; possibly TRBD1 for D (5 bases). CDR1 is SGHTA, CDR2 FQGNSA, per germline. This CDR3 spans 14 amino acids. Trimming stripped 2 bases from V and 7 bases from J, with 14 bases between. The CDR3 nucleotides read TGTGCCAGCAGCTTAAACCCTACAGGACGTGAAGCTTTCTTT. Its translation: CASSLNPTGREAFF.

This clone was seen a handful of times. This rearrangement joins TRBV6-5 to TRBJ2-7, with TRBD2 matching over 10 bases. V was pared by 6 bases and J by 7 bases, with 6 bases of the junction left unmatched. The CDR3 extends over 13 amino acids. Per germline, CDR1 MNHEY and CDR2 SVGAGI. The CDR3 is CASRKSGREEQYF. CDR3 DNA: TGTGCCAGCAGAAAAAGCGGGAGGGAGGAGCAGTACTTC.

This sequence joins TRBV18 and TRBJ1-1, with a weak D call TRBD1 (6 bases). CDR1 and CDR2 from the germline V gene are KGHSH and LQKENI. V shed 6 bases and J shed 11 bases, with 22 bases lying between them. The CDR3 spans 14 residues. The CDR3 coding sequence is TGTGCCAGCTCCGCTTCACAGGTCTATAGGGGGGCTTTCTTT. Its translation is CASSASQVYRGAFF.